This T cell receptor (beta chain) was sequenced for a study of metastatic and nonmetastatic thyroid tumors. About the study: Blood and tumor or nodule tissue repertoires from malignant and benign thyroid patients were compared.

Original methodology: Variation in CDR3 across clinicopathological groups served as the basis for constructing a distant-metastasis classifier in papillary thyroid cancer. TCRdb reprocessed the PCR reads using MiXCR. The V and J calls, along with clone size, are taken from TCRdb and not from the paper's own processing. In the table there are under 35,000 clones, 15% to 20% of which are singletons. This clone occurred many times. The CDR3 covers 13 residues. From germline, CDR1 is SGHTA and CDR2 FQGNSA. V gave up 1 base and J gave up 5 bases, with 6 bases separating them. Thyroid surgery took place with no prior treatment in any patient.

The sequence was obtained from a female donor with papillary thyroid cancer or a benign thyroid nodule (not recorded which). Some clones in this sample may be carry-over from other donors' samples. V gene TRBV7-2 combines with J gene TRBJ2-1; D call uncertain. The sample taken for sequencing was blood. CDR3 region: CASSLVVNNEQFF. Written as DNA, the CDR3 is TGTGCCAGCAGCTTAGTAGTGAACAATGAGCAGTTCTTC. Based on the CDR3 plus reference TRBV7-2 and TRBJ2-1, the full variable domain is GAGVSQSPSNKVTEKGKDVELRCDPISGHTALYWYRQSLGQGLEFLIYFQGNSAPDKSGLPSDRFSAERTGGSVSTLTIQRTQQEDSAVYLCASSLVVNNEQFFGPGTRLTVL.